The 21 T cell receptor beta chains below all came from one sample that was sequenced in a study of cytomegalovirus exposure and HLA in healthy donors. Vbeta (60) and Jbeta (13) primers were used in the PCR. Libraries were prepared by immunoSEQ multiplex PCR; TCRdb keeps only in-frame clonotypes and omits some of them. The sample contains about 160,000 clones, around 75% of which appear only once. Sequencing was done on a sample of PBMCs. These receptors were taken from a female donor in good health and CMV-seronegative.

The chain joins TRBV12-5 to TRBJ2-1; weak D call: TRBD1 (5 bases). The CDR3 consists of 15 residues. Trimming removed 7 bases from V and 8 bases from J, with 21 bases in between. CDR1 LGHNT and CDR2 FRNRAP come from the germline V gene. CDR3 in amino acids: CASAPLASQGHEQFF. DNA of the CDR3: TGTGCTAGTGCCCCTTTGGCCTCCCAGGGCCATGAGCAGTTCTTC.

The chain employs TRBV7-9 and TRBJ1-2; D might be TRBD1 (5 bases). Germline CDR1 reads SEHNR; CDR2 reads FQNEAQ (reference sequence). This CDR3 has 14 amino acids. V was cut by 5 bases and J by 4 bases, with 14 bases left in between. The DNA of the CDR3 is TGTGCCAGCAGCCGATCACGGGACTCCTATGGCTACACCTTC. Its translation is CASSRSRDSYGYTF.

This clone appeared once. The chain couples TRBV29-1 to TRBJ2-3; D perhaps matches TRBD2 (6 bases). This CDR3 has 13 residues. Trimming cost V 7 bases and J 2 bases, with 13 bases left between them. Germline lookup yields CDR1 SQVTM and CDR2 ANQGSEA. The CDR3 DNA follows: TGCAGCGCTAGGAGGGGTGCCACAGATACGCAGTATTTT. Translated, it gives CSARRGATDTQYF.

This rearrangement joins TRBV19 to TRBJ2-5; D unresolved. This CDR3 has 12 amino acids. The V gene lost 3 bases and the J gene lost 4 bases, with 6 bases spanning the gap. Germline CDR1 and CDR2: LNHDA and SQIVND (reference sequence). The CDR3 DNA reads TGTGCCAGTAGTATTCACGGAGAGACCCAGTACTTC. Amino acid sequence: CASSIHGETQYF.

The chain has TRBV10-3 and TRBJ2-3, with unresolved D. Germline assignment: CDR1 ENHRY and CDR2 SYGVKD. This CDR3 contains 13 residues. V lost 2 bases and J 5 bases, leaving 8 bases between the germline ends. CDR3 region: CAISEGGKDTQYF. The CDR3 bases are TGTGCCATCAGTGAGGGTGGCAAAGATACGCAGTATTTT.

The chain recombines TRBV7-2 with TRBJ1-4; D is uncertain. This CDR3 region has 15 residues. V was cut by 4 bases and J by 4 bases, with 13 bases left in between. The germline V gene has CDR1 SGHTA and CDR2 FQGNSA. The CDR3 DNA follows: TGTGCCAGCAGCTCGCGGCTGGTGGGTAATGAAAAACTGTTTTTT. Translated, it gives CASSSRLVGNEKLFF.

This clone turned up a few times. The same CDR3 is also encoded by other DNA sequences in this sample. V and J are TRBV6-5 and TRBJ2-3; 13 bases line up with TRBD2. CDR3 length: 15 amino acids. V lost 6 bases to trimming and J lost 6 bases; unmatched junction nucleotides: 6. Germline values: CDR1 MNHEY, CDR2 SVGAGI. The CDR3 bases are TGTGCCAGCAGCGGTACTAGCGGGGGGGCCGATACGCAGTATTTT. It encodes CASSGTSGGADTQYF.

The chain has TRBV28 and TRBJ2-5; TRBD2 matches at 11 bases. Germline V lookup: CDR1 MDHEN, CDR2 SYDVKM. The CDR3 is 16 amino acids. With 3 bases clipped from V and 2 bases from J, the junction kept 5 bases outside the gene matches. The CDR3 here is CASSLRGLAAQETQYF. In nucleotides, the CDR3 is TGTGCCAGCAGTTTGCGGGGACTAGCGGCACAAGAGACCCAGTACTTC.

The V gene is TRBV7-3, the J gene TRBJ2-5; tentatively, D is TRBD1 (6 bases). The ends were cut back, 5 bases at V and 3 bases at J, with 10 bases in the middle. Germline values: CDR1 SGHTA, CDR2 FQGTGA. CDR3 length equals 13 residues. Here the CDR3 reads CASSPKGEETQYF. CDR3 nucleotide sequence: TGTGCCAGCAGCCCGAAGGGGGAAGAGACCCAGTACTTC.

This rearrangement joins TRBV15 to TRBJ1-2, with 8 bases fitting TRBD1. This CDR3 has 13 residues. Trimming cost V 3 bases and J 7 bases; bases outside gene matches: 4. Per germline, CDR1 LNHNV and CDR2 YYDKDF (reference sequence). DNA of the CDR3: TGTGCCACCAGCAGTAGGACAGGGAGTGGCTACACCTTC. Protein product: CATSSRTGSGYTF.

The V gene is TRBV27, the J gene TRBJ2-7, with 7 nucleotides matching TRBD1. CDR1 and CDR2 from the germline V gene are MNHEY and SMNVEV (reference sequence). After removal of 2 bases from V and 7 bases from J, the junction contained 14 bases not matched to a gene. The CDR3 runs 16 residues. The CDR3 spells CASSLGLGRGRGEQYF. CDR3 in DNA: TGTGCCAGCAGTTTAGGTCTGGGCAGGGGGAGAGGAGAGCAGTACTTC.

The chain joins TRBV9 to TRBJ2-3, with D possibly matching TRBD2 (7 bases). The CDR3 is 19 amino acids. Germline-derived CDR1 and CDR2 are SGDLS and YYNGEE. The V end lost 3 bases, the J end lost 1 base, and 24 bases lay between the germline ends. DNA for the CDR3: TGTGCCAGCAGCGCTCTGGGCGGGAGTGTGAGGGGGGGCACAGATACGCAGTATTTT. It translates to CASSALGGSVRGGTDTQYF.

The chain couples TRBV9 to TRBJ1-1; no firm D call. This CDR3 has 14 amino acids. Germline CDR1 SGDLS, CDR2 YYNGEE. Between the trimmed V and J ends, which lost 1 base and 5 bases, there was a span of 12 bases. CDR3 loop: CASSVSVGATEAFF. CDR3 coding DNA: TGTGCCAGCAGCGTATCGGTGGGAGCTACTGAAGCTTTCTTT. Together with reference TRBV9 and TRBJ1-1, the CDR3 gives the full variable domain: DSGVTQTPKHLITATGQRVTLRCSPRSGDLSVYWYQQSLDQGLQFLIQYYNGEERAKGNILERFSAQQFPDLHSELNLSSLELGDSALYFCASSVSVGATEAFFGQGTRLTVV.

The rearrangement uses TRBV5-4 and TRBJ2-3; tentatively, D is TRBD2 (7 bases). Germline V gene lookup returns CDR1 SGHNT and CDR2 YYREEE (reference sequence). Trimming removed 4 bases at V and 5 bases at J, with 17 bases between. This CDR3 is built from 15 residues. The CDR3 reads CASSAAGARGDTQYF. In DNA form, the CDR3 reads TGTGCCAGCAGCGCGGCGGGGGCCCGGGGAGATACGCAGTATTTT.

The CDR3 protein is CASSQSGGEASRPYNEQFF. CDR3 DNA sequence: TGTGCCAGCAGCCAAAGCGGTGGGGAGGCCTCCCGTCCCTACAATGAGCAGTTCTTC. The chain recombines TRBV11-2 with TRBJ2-1, with D maybe TRBD2 (6 bases). This CDR3 spans 19 amino acids. Trimming removed 5 bases from V and 2 bases from J, with 25 bases in between. CDR1 and CDR2 from the germline V gene are SGHAT and FQNNGV.

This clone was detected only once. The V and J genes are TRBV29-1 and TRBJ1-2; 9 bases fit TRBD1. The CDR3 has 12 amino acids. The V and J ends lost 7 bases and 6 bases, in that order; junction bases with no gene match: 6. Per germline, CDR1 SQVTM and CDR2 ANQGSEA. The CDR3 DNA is TGCAGCGCTCCGACAGGGGGTGATGGCTACACCTTC. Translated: CSAPTGGDGYTF.

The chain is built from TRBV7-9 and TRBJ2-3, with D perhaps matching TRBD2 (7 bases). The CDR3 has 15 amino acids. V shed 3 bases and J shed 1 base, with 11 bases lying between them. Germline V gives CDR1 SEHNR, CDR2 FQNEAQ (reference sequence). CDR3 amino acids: CASSLGGLRTDTQYF. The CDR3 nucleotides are TGTGCCAGCAGCTTGGGGGGGCTTCGCACAGATACGCAGTATTTT.

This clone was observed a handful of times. CDR3 in amino acids: CASNTQGRNSPLHF. As DNA, the CDR3 is TGTGCCAGCAATACACAGGGGCGGAATTCACCCCTCCACTTT. The chain is built from TRBV2 and TRBJ1-6; TRBD1 matches at 7 bases. Looked up from germline, CDR1 is SNHLY and CDR2 is FYNNEI. The CDR3 has 14 amino acids. V lost 7 bases, J lost 7 bases, and 7 bases stayed unmatched.

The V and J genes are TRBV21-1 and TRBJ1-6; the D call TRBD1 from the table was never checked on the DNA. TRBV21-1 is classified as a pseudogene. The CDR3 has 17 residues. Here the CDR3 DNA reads TGTGCCAGCAGCAACCACAGGGGAGGTGTGTATAATTCACCCCTCCACTTT. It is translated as CASSNHRGGVYNSPLHF.

The CDR3 protein is CASSVQRGGYEQYF. Written as DNA, the CDR3 is TGTGCCAGCAGTGTTCAGCGGGGGGGCTACGAGCAGTACTTC. The V and J genes are TRBV7-2 and TRBJ2-7; 10 bases agree with TRBD2. J lost 3 bases, V lost 6 bases, and 5 bases had no gene match. Per germline, CDR1 SGHTA and CDR2 FQGNSA. This CDR3 has 14 residues.

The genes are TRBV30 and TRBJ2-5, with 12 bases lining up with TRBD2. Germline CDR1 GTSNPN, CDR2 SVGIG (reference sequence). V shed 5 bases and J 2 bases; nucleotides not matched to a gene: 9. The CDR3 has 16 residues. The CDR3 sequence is CAWSSSGRAPQETQYF. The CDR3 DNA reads TGTGCCTGGTCATCTAGCGGGAGGGCCCCGCAAGAGACCCAGTACTTC.